One sample yielded the 9 T cell receptor beta chains listed below, sequenced in a study of regulatory T cells in long-lasting Graves disease. Library construction for TCR beta used iRepertoire HTBI primers and Arm-PCR of CDR3 regions. TCRdb re-analysed the multiplex PCR reads in MiXCR, keeping a single row per CDR3 protein. The sample yields 360,000 or so distinct CDR3 sequences, roughly a sixth seen once. Stated time point: newly diagnosed GD, antithyroid drugs for less than 3 months. From PBMCs, RNA was extracted and then used to make the TCR library. This same sample was also taken into another study, of T cells in Graves' hyperthyroidism and ophthalmopathy.

The source material was peripheral blood mononuclear cells (PBMCs), sampled at new diagnosis, from a patient treated with antithyroid drugs. The receptors stem from a man aged 35 to 55 with Graves disease.

This clonotype was recorded many times. The rearrangement uses TRBV7-9 and TRBJ2-2, with 13 nucleotides matching TRBD2. The CDR3 loop spans 16 amino acids. The germline CDR1 and CDR2 sequences are SEHNR and FQNEAQ (reference sequence). Trimming cost V 5 bases and J 4 bases; bases outside gene matches: 4. CDR3 amino acids: CASSPGTSGVTGELFF. The CDR3, as DNA: TGTGCCAGCAGCCCCGGGACTAGCGGGGTCACCGGGGAGCTGTTTTTT.

This clonotype was observed at least ten times. The chain recombines TRBV28 with TRBJ2-3; 10 nucleotides match TRBD2. This CDR3 has 14 amino acids. V trimming: 8 bases; J trimming: 5 bases; junction bases outside the gene matches: 7. Germline V gene lookup returns CDR1 MDHEN and CDR2 SYDVKM. This chain's CDR3 is CASGTLAGVDTQYF. CDR3 DNA sequence: TGTGCCAGCGGAACCCTAGCGGGGGTAGATACGCAGTATTTT.

This clonotype has more than one count but fewer than ten. The J gene is TRBJ2-5, the V gene TRBV30, with 13 bases fitting TRBD2. The V and J ends lost 0 bases and 7 bases, in that order; junction bases with no gene match: 5. Germline lookup yields CDR1 GTSNPN and CDR2 SVGIG (reference sequence). The CDR3 spans 15 residues. This CDR3 reads CAWSVLAGGLGTQYF. DNA of the CDR3: TGTGCCTGGAGTGTACTAGCGGGGGGGCTCGGGACCCAGTACTTC.

The V and J genes are TRBV5-4 and TRBJ2-7, with 8 nucleotides matching TRBD1. The germline V gene encodes CDR1 SGHNT and CDR2 YYREEE (reference sequence). This CDR3 is 14 amino acids long. With V trimmed by 0 bases and J by 5 bases, 4 bases remained unmatched. The CDR3 is CASSLDRGRNEQYF. The CDR3 DNA is TGTGCCAGCAGCTTGGACAGGGGGAGAAACGAGCAGTACTTC.

This clonotype was seen more than once but under ten times. CDR3 bases: TGTGCCAGCAGCCAAGATTCCGGGGGGGCCACTGAAGCTTTCTTT. The encoded protein is CASSQDSGGATEAFF. This chain joins TRBV14 and TRBJ1-1; D is possibly TRBD1 (6 bases). The V gene lost 0 bases and the J gene lost 4 bases, with 12 bases spanning the gap. The germline CDR1 and CDR2 sequences are SGHDN and FVKESK. The CDR3 contains 15 residues.

This clonotype was detected a few times. V usage is TRBV13 and J usage is TRBJ2-3; TRBD2 matches 9 bases. The V gene end was trimmed by 5 bases and the J gene end by 6 bases; junction bases not matched to a gene: 12. The CDR3 runs to 16 residues. The V gene's germline CDR1 is PRHDT and CDR2 FYEKMQ (reference sequence). The CDR3 sequence is CASSPLWRGGGDTQYF. As DNA, the CDR3 is TGTGCCAGCAGCCCCCTTTGGCGGGGGGGCGGTGATACGCAGTATTTT.

On this clonotype itself: A much larger clone differs from this one at a single base, so this may be a read error. The J gene is TRBJ2-5, the V gene TRBV28; TRBD2 aligns across 10 bases. The DNA end is more similar to TRBJ2-7, so the J call may be wrong. CDR1 is MDHEN, CDR2 SYDVKM, per germline. The CDR3 runs to 18 residues. The CDR3, as DNA: TGTGCCGGCAGCCAAGCCGCTAGCGGGAGATCTGTGTGGTACGAGCAGTACTTC. It yields the protein CAGSQAASGRSVWYEQYF.

This clonotype was seen at least ten times. V usage is TRBV6-1 and J usage is TRBJ2-3; 11 bases line up with TRBD1. With 1 base clipped from V and 4 bases from J, the junction kept 1 base outside the gene matches. Germline V gene sequence: CDR1 MNHNS, CDR2 SASEGT. CDR3 length equals 15 residues. The CDR3, as DNA: TGTGCCAGCAGTGAAGGGACAGGGGGCGCAGATACGCAGTATTTT. It translates to CASSEGTGGADTQYF.

The genes are TRBV4-2 and TRBJ2-1; 10 bases map to TRBD1. The CDR3 extends over 16 amino acids. The junction had 7 bases not matched to a gene; V was cut back by 0 bases and J by 8 bases. CDR1 and CDR2 (germline): LGHNA, YNFKEQ. DNA for the CDR3: TGTGCCAGCAGCCAAGATCGGACAGGGGGATTGGATGAGCAGTTCTTC. Its protein product is CASSQDRTGGLDEQFF.